The 27 T cell receptor beta chains listed next were all sequenced from one sample in a study of blood T cells in healthy people across ages. Sample-barcoded 5' priming and a J-beta primer mix drove a second PCR of 7 to 11 cycles. From the 5' RACE reads, TCRdb called clonotypes with MiXCR, one entry per CDR3 protein. The sample records around 800,000 distinct CDR3 sequences, about 47% being singletons. The sequenced sample consisted of blood. The origin of the receptors is an elderly man in good health.

This clonotype was seen just once. The rearrangement uses TRBV7-9 and TRBJ1-3; 7 positions match TRBD1. Looked up from germline, CDR1 is SEHNR and CDR2 is FQNEAQ (reference sequence). The ends lost 3 bases at V and 2 bases at J; junction bases unmatched: 4. CDR3 size: 15 residues. The CDR3 here is CASSFPGTAGNTIYF. CDR3 DNA sequence: TGTGCCAGCAGCTTTCCCGGGACAGCTGGAAACACCATATATTTT.

V usage is TRBV7-2 and J usage is TRBJ2-1; 11 bases are a match to TRBD2. The CDR3 has 16 residues. Germline loops: CDR1 SGHTA, CDR2 FQGNSA. V was pared by 4 bases and J by 2 bases, with 4 bases of the junction left unmatched. The CDR3 DNA reads as TGTGCCAGCAGCTCAGATAGCGGGAGGGCCTACAATGAGCAGTTCTTC. Its protein product is CASSSDSGRAYNEQFF.

The genes are TRBV7-2 and TRBJ2-7; the D gene could be TRBD1 or TRBD2 (5 bases each). CDR3 length: 14 amino acids. The ends were cut back, 6 bases at V and 3 bases at J, with 15 bases in the middle. CDR1 and CDR2 (germline): SGHTA, FQGNSA. CDR3 sequence (DNA): TGTGCCAGCAGTTTAAACCGGGACGTCTACGAGCAGTACTTC. Translation gives CASSLNRDVYEQYF.

This clonotype appeared a few times. V and J are TRBV28 and TRBJ2-3; D is ambiguous. This CDR3 has 13 amino acids. From germline, CDR1 is MDHEN and CDR2 SYDVKM. The V end lost 6 bases, the J end lost 6 bases, and 13 bases lay between the germline ends. The CDR3 sequence is CASSPTKLDTQYF. The CDR3 DNA sequence: TGTGCCAGCAGCCCGACCAAATTGGATACGCAGTATTTT.

The V gene is TRBV5-6, the J gene TRBJ1-5; D is unclear. The ends were cut back, 5 bases at V and 9 bases at J, with 6 bases in the middle. CDR1 and CDR2 (germline): SGHDT, YYEEEE. This CDR3 is built from 10 residues. CDR3 coding DNA: TGTGCCAGCAGTTTATCGCCCCAGCATTTT. Protein product: CASSLSPQHF.

The gene calls are TRBV4-3 and TRBJ2-3; unclear D gene. The CDR3 is made up of 14 amino acids. The germline gives CDR1 LGHNA, CDR2 YSLEER. Trimming shortened V by 9 bases and J by 3 bases, and 16 bases separated the two germline ends. The CDR3 DNA reads as TGCGCCAGACAAGAGACTGCTACAACAGATACGCAGTATTTT. Amino acids: CARQETATTDTQYF.

The rearrangement uses TRBV11-1 and TRBJ2-7; TRBD2 aligns across 11 bases. The junction had 5 bases not matched to a gene; V was cut back by 0 bases and J by 4 bases. The CDR3 extends over 16 amino acids. Per germline, CDR1 SGHAT and CDR2 FQDESV (reference sequence). The CDR3 nucleotides read TGTGCCAGCAGCTTAGCGCCAGGGACTAGCGGATACGAGCAGTACTTC. Amino acid sequence: CASSLAPGTSGYEQYF.

The genes are TRBV30 and TRBJ1-4; the D gene is possibly TRBD1 (5 bases). This CDR3 is 13 amino acids long. V gave up 2 bases and J gave up 4 bases, with 8 bases separating them. The germline V gene has CDR1 GTSNPN and CDR2 SVGIG (reference sequence). The CDR3 spells CAWSQTVNEKLFF. The CDR3, as DNA: TGTGCCTGGAGTCAGACAGTTAATGAAAAACTGTTTTTT.

J is TRBJ1-5 and V is TRBV7-9; D gene unclear. V shed 5 bases and J shed 7 bases, with 15 bases lying between them. This CDR3 region has 14 residues. The V gene's germline CDR1 is SEHNR and CDR2 FQNEAQ (reference sequence). This chain's CDR3 is CASSPGQQNQPQHF. The CDR3 DNA sequence: TGTGCCAGCAGCCCCGGCCAGCAAAACCAGCCCCAGCATTTT.

A few counts support this clonotype. The chain combines TRBV20-1 with TRBJ1-2; no clear D. Trimming shortened V by 4 bases and J by 2 bases, and 14 bases separated the two germline ends. The germline V gene has CDR1 DFQATT and CDR2 SNEGSKA (reference sequence). The CDR3 consists of 14 residues. CDR3 in amino acids: CSATPPSNNYGYTF. CDR3 bases: TGCAGTGCTACCCCTCCTTCCAACAACTATGGCTACACCTTC.

This chain uses TRBV7-9 with TRBJ2-1; perhaps TRBD2 as D (7 bases). This CDR3 is built from 19 residues. Trimming stripped 6 bases from V and 0 bases from J, with 24 bases between. Germline CDR1 reads SEHNR; CDR2 reads FQNEAQ (reference sequence). This CDR3 is CASSPLGGAGVHSYNEQFF. CDR3 in DNA: TGTGCCAGCAGTCCCTTAGGGGGGGCGGGAGTTCACTCCTACAATGAGCAGTTCTTC.

This clonotype was counted only a few times. The genes are TRBV5-1 and TRBJ2-3; the D gene is possibly TRBD2 (6 bases). The V end was cut by 4 bases, the J end by 2 bases, with 17 bases between. The CDR3 consists of 16 residues. Germline V gene lookup returns CDR1 SGHRS and CDR2 YFSETQ. The chain's CDR3 is CASSPGVFRDTDTQYF. For the CDR3, the DNA is TGCGCCAGCAGCCCGGGGGTTTTTAGGGACACAGATACGCAGTATTTT.

The V call is TRBV9, the J call TRBJ2-3, with 11 bases matching TRBD2. The junction had 13 bases not matched to a gene; V was cut back by 2 bases and J by 5 bases. The CDR3 has 18 amino acids. Germline lookup yields CDR1 SGDLS and CDR2 YYNGEE. DNA of the CDR3: TGTGCCAGCAGCGTTGGGTACTTAGCGGGGGGGGGAGAAGATACGCAGTATTTT. It is translated as CASSVGYLAGGGEDTQYF.

V and J are TRBV7-3 and TRBJ2-3; 9 bases fit TRBD2. Germline CDR1 reads SGHTA; CDR2 reads FQGTGA. The V segment lost 7 bases and the J segment 0 bases; nucleotides outside the gene matches: 8. The CDR3 totals 16 residues. CDR3 nucleotides: TGTGCCAGCACCCCTGGGCGGGGGGGTAGCACAGATACGCAGTATTTT. It yields the protein CASTPGRGGSTDTQYF.

V gene TRBV7-9 combines with J gene TRBJ1-5, with D uncertain. Trimming took 6 bases from V and 9 from J, leaving 15 bases between them. Germline V lookup: CDR1 SEHNR, CDR2 FQNEAQ (reference sequence). The CDR3 totals 13 residues. CDR3 protein: CASRDRTDRPQHF. The CDR3 bases are TGTGCCAGCAGGGATCGGACGGATCGGCCCCAGCATTTT. The complete variable domain, with remaining parts taken from reference TRBV7-9 and TRBJ1-5, reads DTGVSQNPRHKITKRGQNVTFRCDPISEHNRLYWYRQTLGQGPEFLTYFQNEAQLEKSRLLSDRFSAERPKGSFSTLEIQRTEQGDSAMYLCASRDRTDRPQHFGDGTRLSIL.

The chain couples TRBV5-1 to TRBJ2-7, with 7 bases aligning to TRBD1. The J call is doubtful: the DNA matches TRBJ2-5 better. The length of the CDR3 is 16 residues. CDR1 SGHRS and CDR2 YFSETQ come from the germline V gene. DNA for the CDR3: TGCGCCAGCAGCTTGTCCGGTGGACAGGTCCGGGAGACCCAGTACTTC. Protein: CASSLSGGQVRETQYF.

CDR3 region: CASSLVGADEQYF. Written as DNA, the CDR3 is TGTGCCAGCAGCCTTGTCGGGGCCGACGAGCAGTACTTC. The chain combines TRBV9 with TRBJ2-4; tentatively, D is TRBD1 or TRBD2 (5 bases each). The J call is doubtful: the DNA matches TRBJ2-7 better. The germline V gene has CDR1 SGDLS and CDR2 YYNGEE. This CDR3 is built from 13 residues.

The chain uses TRBV12-5 and TRBJ2-5, with TRBD2 as a possible D gene (7 bases). Looked up from germline, CDR1 is LGHNT and CDR2 is FRNRAP. V lost 3 bases and J lost 1, with 12 bases in between. The CDR3 runs 15 residues. The CDR3 DNA sequence: TGTGCTAGTGGTTTTCGGGGAGGGGGCCAAGAGACCCAGTACTTC. Translation gives CASGFRGGGQETQYF.

This clonotype was picked up a small number of times. J is TRBJ2-5 and V is TRBV11-3; 8 bases match TRBD2. Trimming cost V 6 bases and J 0 bases; bases outside gene matches: 6. CDR3 size: 15 residues. The germline V gene encodes CDR1 SGHNT and CDR2 YENEEA. The CDR3 bases are TGTGCCAGCAGACCTGGACTAGCTAACCAAGAGACCCAGTACTTC. This encodes CASRPGLANQETQYF.

The chain carries TRBV25-1 and TRBJ2-1; 8 bases line up with TRBD2. The germline V gene encodes CDR1 MGHDK and CDR2 SYGVNS. The J segment lost 6 bases and the V segment lost 3 bases, leaving 7 bases of the junction unmatched. CDR3 length: 15 residues. CDR3 nucleotide sequence: TGTGCCAGCAGTGATACTAGCGGAGAGAGCAATGAGCAGTTCTTC. It codes for CASSDTSGESNEQFF.

The rearrangement joins TRBV12-3 or TRBV12-4 to TRBJ1-2; D gene unclear. There are 13 residues in the CDR3. Trimming cost V 6 bases and J 8 bases, with 16 bases left between them. In DNA, the CDR3 is TGTGCCAGCAGCACAGAACGTTTCGGGGGCTACACCTTC. It specifies CASSTERFGGYTF.

This clonotype was picked up a small number of times. The J gene is TRBJ2-2, the V gene TRBV9; TRBD2 agrees at 13 bases. Looked up from germline, CDR1 is SGDLS and CDR2 is YYNGEE. V shed 7 bases and J 5 bases; nucleotides not matched to a gene: 5. CDR3 length: 15 residues. The CDR3 DNA reads as TGTGCCAGCGGCGGACTAGCGGGAGTTACCGGGGAGCTGTTTTTT. It encodes CASGGLAGVTGELFF.

V gene TRBV7-2 combines with J gene TRBJ2-7, with TRBD2 matching over 14 bases. Germline V gene data show CDR1 as SGHTA and CDR2 as FQGNSA. This CDR3 has 17 residues. The V gene end was trimmed by 1 base and the J gene end by 4 bases; junction bases not matched to a gene: 6. The CDR3 sequence: CASSLGPGTSGSYEQYF. In DNA, the CDR3 is TGTGCCAGCAGCTTAGGCCCAGGGACTAGCGGGAGTTACGAGCAGTACTTC.

This clonotype was counted only a few times. V usage is TRBV29-1 and J usage is TRBJ2-5, with TRBD1 matching over 7 bases. With 1 base clipped from V and 11 bases from J, the junction kept 7 bases outside the gene matches. The CDR3 length is 12 residues. CDR1 is SQVTM, CDR2 ANQGSEA, per germline. The CDR3 here is CSVEGEGGGQYF. The DNA of the CDR3 is TGCAGCGTTGAAGGGGAAGGGGGCGGGCAGTACTTC.

This rearrangement joins TRBV12-3 or TRBV12-4 to TRBJ2-2; 10 bases map to TRBD2. The CDR3 contains 15 residues. V was pared by 9 bases and J by 1 base, with 5 bases of the junction left unmatched. The CDR3 sequence: CASSRTSGNTGELFF. CDR3 DNA sequence: TGTGCCAGTTCCAGGACTAGCGGGAACACCGGGGAGCTGTTTTTT.

As for this clonotype: It may be a read error: a sequence one base away is much more abundant. The chain has TRBV7-2 and TRBJ2-4; weak D call: TRBD1 (5 bases). The J call is in doubt because the DNA end fits TRBJ2-7 better. CDR3 size: 12 residues. CDR1 is SGHTA and CDR2 is FQGNSA in the germline V gene. The DNA for the CDR3 is TGTACCAGCAGCTTAGGGGGCTCCGAGCAGTACTTC. Translated, it gives CTSSLGGSEQYF.

V gene TRBV6-4 combines with J gene TRBJ2-4, with a tentative D call TRBD2 (5 bases). Germline V gene data show CDR1 as MRHNA and CDR2 as SNTAGT. The CDR3 spans 16 residues. Between the trimmed V and J ends, which lost 2 bases and 7 bases, there was a span of 18 bases. The CDR3: CASSDAGEGIGNIQYF. The CDR3 coding sequence is TGTGCCAGCAGTGACGCCGGGGAAGGGATTGGGAACATTCAGTACTTC.